This T cell receptor (beta chain) derives from a study of blood T cell repertoires in COVID-19. The wider study: The cDNA or gDNA used as material had been derived from T cells, B-cell-depleted T cells, or PBMCs.

Repertoires were generated with immunoSEQ multiplex PCR, while TCRdb's copy carries only in-frame clones and drops some. There are 85,000 to 100,000 clones in the sample; 85% occur only once, and approximately 3.9% lies in the top ten. This clone was detected once. Trimming at V came to 0 bases and at J to 2 bases, leaving 2 bases not matched to a gene. Germline assignment: CDR1 KGHDR and CDR2 SFDVKD. The CDR3 has 16 amino acids. The source material was peripheral blood. The clonotype comes from a man between 60 and 75 years old with acute or convalescent COVID-19. The chain uses TRBV24-1 and TRBJ2-5; 10 bases match TRBD2. CDR3 residues: CATSDLRTSGQETQYF. The CDR3 bases are TGTGCCACCAGTGATTTGCGGACTAGCGGACAAGAGACCCAGTACTTC.